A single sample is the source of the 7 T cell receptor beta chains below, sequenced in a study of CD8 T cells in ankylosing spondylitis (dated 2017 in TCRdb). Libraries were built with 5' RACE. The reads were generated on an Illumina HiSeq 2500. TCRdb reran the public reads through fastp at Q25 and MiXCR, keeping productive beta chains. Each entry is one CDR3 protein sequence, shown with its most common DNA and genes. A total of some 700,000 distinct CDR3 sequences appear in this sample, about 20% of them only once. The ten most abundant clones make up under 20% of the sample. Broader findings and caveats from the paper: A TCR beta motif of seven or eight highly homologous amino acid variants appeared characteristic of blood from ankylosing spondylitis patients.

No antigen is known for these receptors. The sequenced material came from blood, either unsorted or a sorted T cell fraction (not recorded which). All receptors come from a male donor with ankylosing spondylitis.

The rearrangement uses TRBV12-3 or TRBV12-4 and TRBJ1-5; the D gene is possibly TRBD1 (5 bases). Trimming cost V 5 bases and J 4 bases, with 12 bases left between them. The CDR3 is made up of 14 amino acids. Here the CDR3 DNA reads TGTGCCAGCAGTCCCCAGGGTCCAAATCAGCCCCAGCATTTT. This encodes CASSPQGPNQPQHF.

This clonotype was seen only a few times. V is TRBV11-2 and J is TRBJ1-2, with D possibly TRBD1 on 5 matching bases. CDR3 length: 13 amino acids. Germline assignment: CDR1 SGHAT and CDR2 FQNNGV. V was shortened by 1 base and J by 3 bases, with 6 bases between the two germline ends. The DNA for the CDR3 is TGTGCCAGCAGCTTAGTCAGGGACTATGGCTACACCTTC. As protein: CASSLVRDYGYTF.

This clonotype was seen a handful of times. For the CDR3, the DNA is TGCAGTGCCCCCCCCCCTTTTCATAAAGATACGCAGTATTTT. Protein sequence: CSAPPPFHKDTQYF. The chain couples TRBV20-1 to TRBJ2-3; no reliable D call. CDR1 is DFQATT and CDR2 is SNEGSKA in the germline V gene (reference sequence). Trimming stripped 6 bases from V and 5 bases from J, with 18 bases between. This CDR3 has 14 amino acids.

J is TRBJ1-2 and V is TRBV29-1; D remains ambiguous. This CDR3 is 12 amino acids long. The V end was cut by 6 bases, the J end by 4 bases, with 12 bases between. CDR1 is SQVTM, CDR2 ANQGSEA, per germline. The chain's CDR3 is CSVESWGYGYTF. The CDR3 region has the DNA TGCAGCGTCGAAAGTTGGGGCTATGGCTACACCTTC.

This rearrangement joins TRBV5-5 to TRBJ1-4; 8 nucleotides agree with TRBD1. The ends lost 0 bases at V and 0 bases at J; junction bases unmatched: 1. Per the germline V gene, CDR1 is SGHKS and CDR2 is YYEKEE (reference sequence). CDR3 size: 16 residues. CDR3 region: CASSLVQGATNEKLFF. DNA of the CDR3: TGTGCCAGCAGCTTGGTACAGGGGGCAACTAATGAAAAACTGTTTTTT.

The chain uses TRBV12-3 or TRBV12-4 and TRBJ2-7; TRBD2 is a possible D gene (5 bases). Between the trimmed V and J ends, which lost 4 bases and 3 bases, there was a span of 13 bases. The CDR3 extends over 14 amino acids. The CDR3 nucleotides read TGTGCCAGCAGTTCGCGGGTGCGAGTCTACGAGCAGTACTTC. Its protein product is CASSSRVRVYEQYF.

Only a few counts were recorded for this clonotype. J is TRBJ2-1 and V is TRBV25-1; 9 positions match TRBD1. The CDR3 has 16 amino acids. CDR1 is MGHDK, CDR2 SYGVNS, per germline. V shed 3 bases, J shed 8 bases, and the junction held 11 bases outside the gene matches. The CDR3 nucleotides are TGTGCCAGCAGTGACACAGGGACAGGGAGGGACCATGAGCAGTTCTTC. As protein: CASSDTGTGRDHEQFF.